A selection of T cell receptor beta chains follows, all from one sample in a study of T cell responses to AZD1222 COVID-19 vaccine. Clones were read by immunoSEQ multiplex PCR, and TCRdb kept only the in-frame ones, dropping some. The table shows 150,000 to 170,000 clones, with roughly 90% occurring only once. Source: peripheral blood, taken on day 0 of AZD1222 vaccination. The receptors were sampled from an adult in good health. Both conserved end residues are part of each CDR3. The order of the fields is V gene, D gene, J gene, clone size, CDR3 protein, CDR3 DNA. The D gene is left open where the match is weak. Not every row has a clone size; where given, it reads once, few, many or a size class.

TRBV2	TRBD2	TRBJ2-1	.	CASSPGLAGDKFF	TGTGCCAGCAGTCCCGGACTAGCGGGGGACAAGTTCTTC
TRBV4-1	.	TRBJ1-1	.	CASSQTTGVVTEAFF	TGCGCCAGCAGCCAAACCACGGGGGTGGTCACTGAAGCTTTCTTT
TRBV21-1	.	TRBJ2-7	few	CARGDRVLYEQYF	TGTGCCAGAGGGGACAGGGTACTCTACGAGCAGTACTTC
TRBV2	.	TRBJ2-1	.	CASRRAGGNNEQFF	TGTGCCAGCCGGCGGGCCGGGGGCAACAATGAGCAGTTCTTC
TRBV21-1	.	TRBJ2-7	.	CASRTGTLIYEQYF	TGTGCCAGCAGGACCGGGACACTAATCTACGAGCAGTACTTC
TRBV7-2	.	TRBJ1-4	.	CASSKGPATNEKLFF	TGTGCCAGCAGCAAGGGGCCAGCAACTAATGAAAAACTGTTTTTT
TRBV7-6	TRBD1	TRBJ1-1	.	CASSLGSTGVDEAFF	TGTGCCAGCAGCTTGGGATCGACAGGGGTGGATGAAGCTTTCTTT
TRBV28	.	TRBJ1-5	.	CASRSLATHQPQHF	TGTGCCAGCAGATCCTTGGCCACTCATCAGCCCCAGCATTTT
TRBV7-9	.	TRBJ1-1	.	CASSFDLGNTEAFF	TGTGCCAGCAGCTTCGACCTGGGGAACACTGAAGCTTTCTTT
TRBV2	.	TRBJ1-5	.	CASSPGTQQPQHF	TGTGCCAGCAGTCCCGGGACACAGCAGCCCCAGCATTTT
TRBV18	.	TRBJ1-3	.	CASSPPVRVSGNTIYF	TGTGCCAGCTCACCTCCCGTTAGGGTCTCTGGAAACACCATATATTTT
TRBV7-7	TRBD1	TRBJ2-7	.	CASSLTGANEQYF	TGTGCTAGCAGCTTGACAGGGGCCAACGAGCAGTACTTC
TRBV7-2	.	TRBJ1-3	.	CASSPRRGGSGNTIYF	TGTGCCAGCAGCCCCCGTAGGGGAGGATCTGGAAACACCATATATTTT
TRBV7-9	TRBD1	TRBJ1-5	.	CASSSGTGYGQPQHF	TGTGCCAGCAGCTCCGGGACAGGGTACGGACAGCCCCAGCATTTT
TRBV5-1	.	TRBJ2-2	.	CASSLEWAGSGPGELFF	TGCGCCAGCAGCCTGGAATGGGCAGGGTCGGGTCCCGGGGAGCTGTTTTTT
TRBV19	TRBD1	TRBJ1-2	.	CASSNTGAIANYGYTF	TGTGCCAGTAGTAATACAGGGGCCATAGCTAACTATGGCTACACCTTC
TRBV7-9	.	TRBJ2-1	once	CASSLAPSSLLYNEQFF	TGTGCCAGCAGCTTAGCCCCCTCATCTCTCCTCTACAATGAGCAGTTCTTC
TRBV7-9	.	TRBJ1-6	.	CASSSSGNSPLHF	TGTGCCAGCAGCTCTAGCGGTAATTCACCCCTCCACTTT
TRBV5-1	.	TRBJ1-2	.	CASSPDRSYGYTF	TGCGCCAGCAGCCCGGACAGATCCTATGGCTACACCTTC
TRBV24-1	.	TRBJ2-5	.	CATSDLTERTQYF	TGTGCCACCAGTGATTTGACGGAACGGACCCAGTACTTC
TRBV7-2	TRBD1	TRBJ1-1	few	CASSLQGARTEAFF	TGTGCCAGCAGCTTACAGGGGGCGCGTACTGAAGCTTTCTTT
TRBV5-1	.	TRBJ2-7	.	CASSLEGMVYEQYF	TGCGCCAGCAGCTTGGAGGGGATGGTCTACGAGCAGTACTTC
TRBV27	.	TRBJ2-3	.	CASRLKANGDTQYF	TGTGCCAGCAGACTTAAGGCCAACGGAGATACGCAGTATTTT
TRBV11-2	TRBD1	TRBJ2-7	.	CASSLESGQGAGEQYF	TGTGCCAGCAGCTTAGAGAGCGGACAGGGGGCCGGGGAGCAGTACTTC
TRBV4-1	.	TRBJ2-2	.	CASSQARLYTGELFF	TGCGCCAGCAGCCAAGCCAGATTATACACCGGGGAGCTGTTTTTT
TRBV23-1	TRBD2	TRBJ2-5	.	CARPPLGPKNPRTSEKETQYF	TGCGCCAGGCCGCCTCTTGGGCCCAAGAATCCCAGGACTAGCGAGAAAGAGACCCAGTACTTC
TRBV18	TRBD1	TRBJ1-2	.	CASSPDDRGLANYGYTF	TGTGCCAGCTCACCAGACGACAGGGGGTTGGCTAACTATGGCTACACCTTC
TRBV18	.	TRBJ1-2	.	CASSPYQGGLNYGYTF	TGTGCCAGCTCACCGTACCAGGGCGGCTTAAACTATGGCTACACCTTC
TRBV6-5	.	TRBJ1-2	.	CASALGGTHYGYTF	TGTGCCAGCGCACTAGGGGGGACACACTATGGCTACACCTTC
TRBV10-3	TRBD1	TRBJ1-2	.	CAITGQGTDGYTF	TGTGCCATCACGGGACAGGGGACCGATGGCTACACCTTC
TRBV7-2	.	TRBJ1-5	once	CASTKSGDQPQHF	TGTGCCAGCACCAAGTCCGGGGACCAGCCCCAGCATTTT
TRBV7-3	TRBD1	TRBJ1-3	.	CASSSLDRGLSGNTIYF	TGTGCCAGCAGCTCCCTAGACAGGGGGCTCTCTGGAAACACCATATATTTT
TRBV5-1	.	TRBJ1-4	.	CASSLDWDSNEKLFF	TGCGCCAGCAGCTTAGACTGGGACTCTAATGAAAAACTGTTTTTT
TRBV15	.	TRBJ1-3	.	CATSRDFLSSGNTIYF	TGTGCCACCAGCAGAGATTTCCTTAGCTCTGGAAACACCATATATTTT
TRBV7-2	TRBD2	TRBJ2-5	once	CASSPGVAGGQETQYF	TGTGCCAGCAGCCCCGGGGTAGCGGGGGGCCAAGAGACCCAGTACTTC
TRBV7-9	TRBD1	TRBJ2-7	.	CASMGQGMYEQYF	TGTGCCAGCATGGGACAGGGTATGTACGAGCAGTACTTC
TRBV6-5	.	TRBJ1-1	.	CASRIERNTEAFF	TGTGCCAGCCGAATCGAGAGGAACACTGAAGCTTTCTTT
TRBV5-4	.	TRBJ2-3	.	CASSLDSTDTQYF	TGTGCCAGCAGCTTGGACAGCACAGATACGCAGTATTTT
TRBV5-1	TRBD2	TRBJ2-3	.	CASSSSGGVTDTQYF	TGCGCCAGCAGCTCTAGCGGGGGGGTCACAGATACGCAGTATTTT
TRBV5-5	TRBD1	TRBJ2-7	once	CASSLDLGQGQYEQYF	TGTGCCAGCAGCTTGGACTTGGGACAGGGTCAATACGAGCAGTACTTC
TRBV7-9	.	TRBJ1-6	once	CASSLGPIARNSPLHF	TGTGCCAGCAGCTTGGGGCCGATCGCTAGGAATTCACCCCTCCACTTT
TRBV5-4	TRBD1	TRBJ1-2	.	CASSPPGQPNYGYTF	TGTGCCAGCAGCCCTCCGGGACAGCCGAACTATGGCTACACCTTC
TRBV6-5	.	TRBJ2-7	.	CASSYGTGTSEQYF	TGTGCCAGCAGTTACGGGACAGGGACTAGCGAGCAGTACTTC
TRBV6-9	.	TRBJ1-1	.	CASSFQGKGTEAFF	TGTGCCAGCAGTTTTCAGGGAAAGGGGACTGAAGCTTTCTTT
TRBV6-2/TRBV6-3	.	TRBJ1-5	.	CASSYSKWQSNQPQHF	TGTGCCAGCAGTTACTCGAAGTGGCAGAGCAATCAGCCCCAGCATTTT
TRBV27	TRBD1	TRBJ2-1	.	CASSLGQGAYNEQFF	TGTGCCAGCAGTTTAGGGCAGGGGGCCTACAATGAGCAGTTCTTC
TRBV6-2/TRBV6-3	.	TRBJ2-7	.	CASSSGQGYSYEQYF	TGTGCCAGCAGTTCGGGACAAGGGTACTCCTACGAGCAGTACTTC
TRBV27	.	TRBJ1-1	.	CASITRTGTEAFF	TGTGCCAGCATTACTCGGACGGGCACTGAAGCTTTCTTT